One sample yielded the 24 T cell receptor beta chains listed below, sequenced in a study of Ad26.COV2.S vaccination and SARS-CoV-2 variants. Measured with immunoSEQ multiplex PCR; TCRdb has only the in-frame clones, and not every one. The sample has around 300,000 clones, 75% to 90% seen once. Treatment reported: roughly 20 received Ad26.COV2.S at low or high dose, single or two shots; several received placebo; per-sample allocation not given. Vaccine and placebo recipients were sampled on day 63 after the first injection. Sequencing used peripheral blood, obtained in a trial of Ad26.COV2.S vaccine versus placebo. These receptors originate from a person aged 18-65 years who received the Ad26.COV2.S COVID-19 vaccine or a placebo.

This chain uses TRBV6-5 with TRBJ2-7; TRBD1 matches 9 bases. This CDR3 is built from 14 residues. Trimming at V came to 6 bases and at J to 1 base, leaving 4 bases not matched to a gene. The germline CDR1 and CDR2 sequences are MNHEY and SVGAGI. CDR3 DNA: TGTGCCAGCAGAGATGGGACAGGGTCCTACGAGCAGTACTTC. It encodes CASRDGTGSYEQYF.

The chain uses TRBV2 and TRBJ2-3; maybe TRBD2 (5 bases). The germline V gene encodes CDR1 SNHLY and CDR2 FYNNEI. The CDR3 is 12 residues long. Trimming took 4 bases from V and 7 from J, leaving 9 bases between them. The CDR3 DNA follows: TGTGCCAGCAGTGTTGAGGGCCATACGCAGTATTTT. As protein: CASSVEGHTQYF.

The V gene is TRBV7-8, the J gene TRBJ2-7; D possibly corresponds to TRBD1 (6 bases). The V gene's germline CDR1 is SGHVS and CDR2 FQNEAQ. This CDR3 has 15 residues. V shed 1 base and J shed 1 base, with 11 bases lying between them. The chain's CDR3 is CASSLGRGISYEQYF. In nucleotides, the CDR3 is TGTGCCAGCAGCTTAGGTAGGGGGATTTCCTACGAGCAGTACTTC. Combining the CDR3 with reference TRBV7-8 and TRBJ2-7 gives the whole variable domain GAGVSQSPRYKVAKRGQDVALRCDPISGHVSLFWYQQALGQGPEFLTYFQNEAQLDKSGLPSDRFFAERPEGSVSTLKIQRTQQEDSAVYLCASSLGRGISYEQYFGPGTRLTVT.

The table lists this clone with a few counts. The chain employs TRBV29-1 and TRBJ1-4; D not resolved. Germline V gene lookup returns CDR1 SQVTM and CDR2 ANQGSEA. This CDR3 has 13 amino acids. The V end lost 4 bases, the J end lost 7 bases, and 13 bases lay between the germline ends. Here the CDR3 reads CSVGGRVGEKLFF. CDR3 sequence (DNA): TGCAGCGTTGGAGGAAGGGTTGGTGAAAAACTGTTTTTT.

V gene TRBV10-3 combines with J gene TRBJ2-1, with TRBD2 identical over 8 bases. The CDR3 extends over 12 amino acids. Germline V lookup: CDR1 ENHRY, CDR2 SYGVKD. V lost 9 bases, J lost 6 bases, and 4 bases stayed unmatched. CDR3 in DNA: TGTGCCATGCTCACTAGCGGCAATGAGCAGTTCTTC. Protein product: CAMLTSGNEQFF.

The gene calls are TRBV19 and TRBJ2-6, with D perhaps matching TRBD1 (5 bases). V was pared by 5 bases and J by 0 bases, with 8 bases between. Germline-derived CDR1 and CDR2 are LNHDA and SQIVND (reference sequence). The CDR3 sequence is 15 residues long. The CDR3 DNA follows: TGTGCCAGTAGTTCAGGGTTCTCTGGGGCCAACGTCCTGACTTTC. It encodes CASSSGFSGANVLTF.

The rearrangement links TRBV28 to TRBJ2-3; 8 nucleotides match TRBD1. Germline-derived CDR1 and CDR2 are MDHEN and SYDVKM. V was clipped by 3 bases and J by 2 bases; unmatched bases: 7. The CDR3 consists of 16 residues. Here the CDR3 DNA reads TGTGCCAGCAGTTTCCCGGGGGACAGGAACACAGATACGCAGTATTTT. Translation gives CASSFPGDRNTDTQYF.

The V and J genes are TRBV19 and TRBJ2-1; D may match TRBD1 or TRBD2 (6 bases each). Looked up from germline, CDR1 is LNHDA and CDR2 is SQIVND (reference sequence). CDR3 size: 14 residues. Trimming cost V 3 bases and J 2 bases, with 8 bases left between them. CDR3 sequence reads: CASSIRGPYNEQFF. The CDR3 coding sequence is TGTGCCAGTAGTATTCGGGGGCCCTACAATGAGCAGTTCTTC. Based on the CDR3 plus reference TRBV19 and TRBJ2-1, the full variable domain is DGGITQSPKYLFRKEGQNVTLSCEQNLNHDAMYWYRQDPGQGLRLIYYSQIVNDFQKGDIAEGYSVSREKKESFPLTVTSAQKNPTAFYLCASSIRGPYNEQFFGPGTRLTVL.

This rearrangement joins TRBV4-3 to TRBJ1-1; unclear D gene. V shed 0 bases and J shed 7 bases, with 9 bases lying between them. The V gene's germline CDR1 is LGHNA and CDR2 YSLEER. The CDR3 length is 13 residues. The CDR3 sequence: CASSQDVSNEAFF. The CDR3 DNA is TGCGCCAGCAGCCAAGACGTTTCTAATGAAGCTTTCTTT.

J is TRBJ2-2 and V is TRBV2; no clear D. The V gene lost 7 bases and the J gene lost 5 bases, with 14 bases spanning the gap. Per germline, CDR1 SNHLY and CDR2 FYNNEI. The CDR3 spans 14 residues. The CDR3 bases are TGTGCCAGCACCCCCAGCCAAGGGACCGGGGAGCTGTTTTTT. This sequence encodes CASTPSQGTGELFF.

The chain couples TRBV27 to TRBJ1-1; 7 nucleotides align to TRBD1. The CDR3 covers 14 residues. CDR1 and CDR2 (germline): MNHEY, SMNVEV (reference sequence). V lost 7 bases and J lost 9; bases outside the gene matches: 14. Written as DNA, the CDR3 is TGTGCCAGCACCCGGCGACAGGGCTCCCCTCAAGCTTTCTTT. Translation gives CASTRRQGSPQAFF.

The chain combines TRBV11-2 with TRBJ2-7; D is ambiguous. The CDR3 is 15 amino acids. The V end was cut by 2 bases, the J end by 2 bases, with 13 bases between. Germline V lookup: CDR1 SGHAT, CDR2 FQNNGV. In nucleotides, the CDR3 is TGTGCCAGCAGCTTATCTTTCGACCTAACCTACGAGCAGTACTTC. This codes for CASSLSFDLTYEQYF. The entire variable domain, with the rest obtained from reference TRBV11-2 and TRBJ2-7, is as follows: EAGVAQSPRYKIIEKRQSVAFWCNPISGHATLYWYQQILGQGPKLLIQFQNNGVVDDSQLPKDRFSAERLKGVDSTLKIQPAKLEDSAVYLCASSLSFDLTYEQYFGPGTRLTVT.

The V and J genes are TRBV19 and TRBJ2-3; D unclear. Germline CDR1 is LNHDA and CDR2 is SQIVND (reference sequence). The CDR3 spans 14 residues. V was shortened by 4 bases and J by 2 bases, with 10 bases between the two germline ends. CDR3 loop: CASSTTDLTDTQYF. The CDR3 DNA follows: TGTGCCAGTAGTACCACGGACCTCACAGATACGCAGTATTTT.

The rearrangement joins TRBV23-1 to TRBJ1-1; D might be TRBD1 (5 bases). TRBV23-1 is an open reading frame, and its role is uncertain. The CDR3 extends over 15 amino acids. V shed 2 bases and J shed 1 base, with 11 bases lying between them. The CDR3 coding sequence is TGCGCCAGCAGTCAAGCGCCGGGACCGAACACTGAAGCTTTCTTT. It codes for CASSQAPGPNTEAFF.

The rearrangement links TRBV9 to TRBJ2-1; TRBD2 agrees at 13 bases. CDR3 length: 17 residues. Trimming at V came to 2 bases and at J to 7 bases, leaving 9 bases not matched to a gene. CDR1 is SGDLS, CDR2 YYNGEE, per germline. CDR3 sequence: CASSVAPGLAGSNEQFF. The DNA for the CDR3 is TGTGCCAGCAGCGTGGCCCCGGGACTAGCGGGAAGTAATGAGCAGTTCTTC.

This sequence joins TRBV6-2 or TRBV6-3 and TRBJ2-1, with a tentative D call TRBD2 (5 bases). Trimming removed 3 bases from V and 15 bases from J, with 15 bases in between. CDR1 is MNHEY and CDR2 is SVGEGT in the germline V gene. The CDR3 is 12 residues long. CDR3 sequence (DNA): TGTGCCAGCAGTTATAATCGGGGTGAGGGGTTCTTC. This sequence encodes CASSYNRGEGFF.

J is TRBJ1-6 and V is TRBV18, with a tentative D call TRBD1 (5 bases). The CDR3 spans 15 residues. Germline lookup yields CDR1 KGHSH and CDR2 LQKENI. The ends were cut back, 6 bases at V and 7 bases at J, with 16 bases in the middle. The DNA of the CDR3 is TGTGCCAGCTCCCCTGGGACTCAAGCAAATTCACCCCTCCACTTT. Its translation: CASSPGTQANSPLHF.

The rearrangement uses TRBV28 and TRBJ2-1, with TRBD1 matching over 7 bases. With 1 base clipped from V and 7 bases from J, the junction kept 4 bases outside the gene matches. CDR1 is MDHEN and CDR2 is SYDVKM in the germline V gene. This CDR3 comprises 14 residues. CDR3 protein: CASSLSPGGNEQFF. CDR3 coding DNA: TGTGCCAGCAGTTTATCCCCAGGGGGAAATGAGCAGTTCTTC.

The V call is TRBV7-3, the J call TRBJ2-3; 7 nucleotides align to TRBD2. This CDR3 spans 15 amino acids. In germline, CDR1 is SGHTA, CDR2 FQGTGA. J lost 2 bases, V lost 3 bases, and 5 bases had no gene match. CDR3 sequence reads: CASSFLAENTDTQYF. CDR3 sequence (DNA): TGTGCCAGCAGCTTTCTAGCGGAAAACACAGATACGCAGTATTTT. The whole variable domain, remainder taken from reference TRBV7-3 and TRBJ2-3, is GAGVSQTPSNKVTEKGKYVELRCDPISGHTALYWYRQSLGQGPEFLIYFQGTGAADDSGLPNDRFFAVRPEGSVSTLKIQRTERGDSAVYLCASSFLAENTDTQYFGPGTRLTVL.

The chain joins TRBV6-5 to TRBJ2-3; D is ambiguous. The CDR3 sequence is 15 residues long. V gave up 0 bases and J gave up 2 bases, with 9 bases separating them. The V gene's germline CDR1 is MNHEY and CDR2 SVGAGI. Written as DNA, the CDR3 is TGTGCCAGCAGTTACTCGTCCGGATTCACAGATACGCAGTATTTT. As protein: CASSYSSGFTDTQYF.

The V and J genes are TRBV5-1 and TRBJ2-7, with TRBD1 matching over 9 bases. The germline CDR1 and CDR2 sequences are SGHRS and YFSETQ. CDR3 length: 14 amino acids. After removal of 3 bases from V and 5 bases from J, the junction contained 6 bases not matched to a gene. This CDR3 reads CASSSGQGWDEQYF. The CDR3 DNA sequence: TGCGCCAGCAGCTCCGGACAGGGGTGGGACGAGCAGTACTTC.

This clone occurred once. The V call is TRBV7-2, the J call TRBJ1-1; D remains unclear. The CDR3 contains 12 residues. Trimming took 6 bases from V and 7 from J, leaving 12 bases between them. CDR1 SGHTA and CDR2 FQGNSA come from the germline V gene. Written as DNA, the CDR3 is TGTGCCAGCAGGGAGGGATTGGGTGAAGCTTTCTTT. Translating gives CASREGLGEAFF.

J is TRBJ2-2 and V is TRBV4-1; D possibly corresponds to TRBD1 (5 bases). With 0 bases removed from V and 4 bases from J, the gap between germline ends came to 15 bases. CDR1 and CDR2 from the germline V gene are MGHRA and YSYEKL. This CDR3 comprises 17 residues. Here the CDR3 reads CASSQDKGSWVTGELFF. DNA of the CDR3: TGCGCCAGCAGCCAAGATAAGGGGTCATGGGTCACCGGGGAGCTGTTTTTT.

The rearrangement joins TRBV5-6 to TRBJ2-1, with 7 bases matching TRBD1. The junction had 4 bases not matched to a gene; V was cut back by 4 bases and J by 15 bases. From germline, CDR1 is SGHDT and CDR2 YYEEEE. This CDR3 spans 10 amino acids. The CDR3 region is CASSPGTVFF. The DNA for the CDR3 is TGTGCCAGCAGCCCCGGGACAGTGTTCTTC.